The 10 T cell receptor beta chains given below trace back to one sample, sequenced in a study of Ad26.COV2.S vaccination and SARS-CoV-2 variants. TCRdb's table, derived via immunoSEQ multiplex PCR, lists solely in-frame clones and lacks some. The table shows hundreds of thousands of clones, with around 90% occurring only once. Noted treatment: 19 received Ad26.COV2.S at low or high dose, single or two shots; a few received placebo; per-sample allocation not given. The samples date from day 63 after the first vaccine or placebo injection. The specimen comprised peripheral blood, sampled in a trial of Ad26.COV2.S vaccine versus placebo. The receptor source for this set is a person aged 18-65 years who received the Ad26.COV2.S COVID-19 vaccine or a placebo.

The V gene is TRBV7-9, the J gene TRBJ2-4; 11 bases align to TRBD2. The ends lost 8 bases at V and 5 bases at J; junction bases unmatched: 8. Looked up from germline, CDR1 is SEHNR and CDR2 is FQNEAQ (reference sequence). This CDR3 is 15 amino acids long. In DNA, the CDR3 is TGTGCCAGCGGTCTAGCGGGAGGCCCTCAAAACATTCAGTACTTC. Amino acids: CASGLAGGPQNIQYF.

The rearrangement joins TRBV18 to TRBJ2-7, with 10 bases aligning to TRBD1. V was pared by 5 bases and J by 4 bases, with 5 bases of the junction left unmatched. The germline CDR1 and CDR2 sequences are KGHSH and LQKENI. The CDR3 length is 14 residues. This chain's CDR3 is CASSSGQGSYEQYF. The CDR3 DNA reads as TGTGCCAGCTCATCGGGACAGGGGTCGTACGAGCAGTACTTC.

In this sample, this clone turned up a few times. This rearrangement joins TRBV5-1 to TRBJ2-5, with D perhaps given as TRBD1 or TRBD2 (7 bases each). V shed 4 bases and J shed 5 bases, with 12 bases lying between them. Germline V gene lookup returns CDR1 SGHRS and CDR2 YFSETQ. The CDR3 runs to 13 residues. In nucleotides, the CDR3 is TGCGCCAGCAGCCTGGGAGGGGGCGAGACCCAGTACTTC. It translates to CASSLGGGETQYF. Using reference TRBV5-1 and TRBJ2-5 for the parts outside the CDR3, the full variable domain is KAGVTQTPRYLIKTRGQQVTLSCSPISGHRSVSWYQQTPGQGLQFLFEYFSETQRNKGNFPGRFSGRQFSNSRSEMNVSTLELGDSALYLCASSLGGGETQYFGPGTRLLVL.

The chain uses TRBV6-5 and TRBJ2-4; tentative D call: TRBD2 (6 bases). Germline CDR1 reads MNHEY; CDR2 reads SVGAGI. V shed 2 bases and J shed 1 base, with 12 bases lying between them. This CDR3 has 16 residues. CDR3 nucleotides: TGTGCCAGCAGTTACGGGGCAGGAGGGGCCAAAAACATTCAGTACTTC. It translates to CASSYGAGGAKNIQYF.

The chain links TRBV12-3 or TRBV12-4 to TRBJ1-1, with 8 bases aligning to TRBD1. This CDR3 has 13 amino acids. The trim removed 5 bases at V and 5 bases at J, leaving 4 bases unmatched. CDR3 protein: CASSETGGTEAFF. For the CDR3, the DNA is TGTGCCAGCAGTGAAACAGGGGGGACTGAAGCTTTCTTT.

The gene calls are TRBV6-6 and TRBJ2-4; D is ambiguous. Per the germline V gene, CDR1 is MNHNY and CDR2 is SVGAGI (reference sequence). Between the trimmed V and J ends, which lost 2 bases and 9 bases, there was a span of 11 bases. This CDR3 has 13 residues. CDR3 nucleotide sequence: TGTGCCAGCAGTTACGAGACTTATAGCATTCAGTACTTC. Translating gives CASSYETYSIQYF.

The chain joins TRBV9 to TRBJ2-3; D remains unclear. Trimming stripped 0 bases from V and 2 bases from J, with 13 bases between. The CDR3 contains 16 residues. Germline values: CDR1 SGDLS, CDR2 YYNGEE. For the CDR3, the DNA is TGTGCCAGCAGCGTAGTTGGCAGATCGACCACAGATACGCAGTATTTT. It is translated as CASSVVGRSTTDTQYF.

This sequence joins TRBV27 and TRBJ2-3; D not certain. CDR1 MNHEY and CDR2 SMNVEV come from the germline V gene (reference sequence). Trimming stripped 3 bases from V and 2 bases from J, with 6 bases between. CDR3 size: 13 residues. The CDR3 DNA sequence: TGTGCCAGCAGTTTTAGGTTCACAGATACGCAGTATTTT. Its protein product is CASSFRFTDTQYF.

The genes are TRBV7-2 and TRBJ2-7, with 12 bases identical to TRBD2. The junction had 5 bases not matched to a gene; V was cut back by 1 base and J by 1 base. Germline CDR1 reads SGHTA; CDR2 reads FQGNSA. This CDR3 has 17 amino acids. For the CDR3, the DNA is TGTGCCAGCAGCTTAGGGGAACTAGCGGGAGGTTCCTACGAGCAGTACTTC. Its translation is CASSLGELAGGSYEQYF.

The CDR3 region is CASSYSTFSYNSPLHF. The CDR3, as DNA: TGTGCCAGCAGTTACTCGACTTTTTCTTATAATTCACCCCTCCACTTT. The chain joins TRBV6-6 to TRBJ1-6; no clear D gene. The germline V gene has CDR1 MNHNY and CDR2 SVGAGI (reference sequence). This CDR3 has 16 amino acids. Trimming cost V 0 bases and J 4 bases, with 10 bases left between them.